A single sample gave rise to the 8 T cell receptor beta chains below, sequenced in a study of cytotoxic CD8 clonotypes in ibrutinib-treated CLL. Clones were read by immunoSEQ multiplex PCR, and TCRdb kept only the in-frame ones, dropping some. There are roughly 180,000 clones in the sample; about 80% occur only once, and over 4.5% lies in the top ten. The specimen was PBMCs, collected after 24 months of ibrutinib treatment. The receptors were gathered from a human donor with chronic lymphocytic leukemia.

This chain connects TRBV5-1 to TRBJ2-1, with D hard to call. V was clipped by 0 bases and J by 0 bases, with 7 bases between them. In germline, CDR1 is SGHRS, CDR2 YFSETQ. The CDR3 runs to 15 residues. The CDR3 loop is CASSLGPSSYNEQFF. CDR3 nucleotide sequence: TGCGCCAGCAGCTTGGGTCCGAGCTCCTACAATGAGCAGTTCTTC.

The chain has TRBV19 and TRBJ2-5, with D possibly matching TRBD2 (6 bases). V shed 1 base and J shed 2 bases, with 17 bases lying between them. The CDR3 contains 17 residues. Looked up from germline, CDR1 is LNHDA and CDR2 is SQIVND (reference sequence). CDR3 protein: CASSIGGRVGGQETQYF. In DNA form, the CDR3 reads TGTGCCAGTAGTATAGGAGGACGGGTGGGAGGTCAAGAGACCCAGTACTTC.

V is TRBV5-1 and J is TRBJ2-3; perhaps D is TRBD1 or TRBD2 (5 bases each). Trimming shortened V by 2 bases and J by 5 bases, and 12 bases separated the two germline ends. In germline, CDR1 is SGHRS, CDR2 YFSETQ. This CDR3 spans 14 amino acids. CDR3 in DNA: TGCGCCAGCAGCTTCCGGGACGGACTAGATACGCAGTATTTT. It codes for CASSFRDGLDTQYF.

The V gene is TRBV4-2, the J gene TRBJ2-1, with D unclear. CDR1 LGHNA and CDR2 YNFKEQ come from the germline V gene. The length of the CDR3 is 13 residues. V was trimmed by 3 bases and J by 12 bases, leaving 15 bases between them. Here the CDR3 reads CASSQGRLRPQFF. CDR3 coding DNA: TGTGCCAGCAGCCAGGGCCGGTTGCGTCCGCAGTTCTTC.

The sample holds one count of this clone. The CDR3 here is CASRSPGKVETQYF. DNA for the CDR3: TGTGCCAGCAGGTCCCCCGGGAAGGTAGAGACCCAGTACTTC. The chain uses TRBV28 and TRBJ2-5; the D gene is possibly TRBD2 (5 bases). Germline V gene lookup returns CDR1 MDHEN and CDR2 SYDVKM. This CDR3 has 14 amino acids. The ends were cut back, 6 bases at V and 4 bases at J, with 15 bases in the middle.

This clone has a handful of counts. The chain links TRBV30 to TRBJ1-5; D gene ambiguous. The CDR3 extends over 12 amino acids. V dropped 5 bases and J dropped 7 bases, with 12 bases sitting between them. The germline V gene encodes CDR1 GTSNPN and CDR2 SVGIG (reference sequence). This chain's CDR3 is CAWAGSSQPQHF. The CDR3 region has the DNA TGTGCCTGGGCAGGCTCCAGCCAGCCCCAGCATTTT. The complete variable domain, with remaining parts taken from reference TRBV30 and TRBJ1-5, reads SQTIHQWPATLVQPVGSPLSLECTVEGTSNPNLYWYRQAAGRGLQLLFYSVGIGQISSEVPQNLSASRPQDRQFILSSKKLLLSDSGFYLCAWAGSSQPQHFGDGTRLSIL.

V gene TRBV28 combines with J gene TRBJ1-4; tentatively, D is TRBD1 (5 bases). V lost 7 bases and J lost 8, with 23 bases in between. The V gene's germline CDR1 is MDHEN and CDR2 SYDVKM. CDR3 size: 16 residues. The CDR3 coding sequence is TGTGCCAGCAACCCCATCTGGGGGGGGATGGGCGAAAAACTGTTTTTT. Its translation: CASNPIWGGMGEKLFF.

This clone was seen more than once but under ten times. V is TRBV11-2 and J is TRBJ2-7; 9 bases are a match to TRBD2. The V and J ends lost 1 base and 5 bases, in that order; junction bases with no gene match: 6. This CDR3 has 15 residues. CDR1 and CDR2 (germline): SGHAT, FQNNGV. The chain's CDR3 is CASSLVSLAGNEQYF. CDR3 bases: TGTGCCAGCAGCTTAGTCAGTCTAGCGGGAAACGAGCAGTACTTC.